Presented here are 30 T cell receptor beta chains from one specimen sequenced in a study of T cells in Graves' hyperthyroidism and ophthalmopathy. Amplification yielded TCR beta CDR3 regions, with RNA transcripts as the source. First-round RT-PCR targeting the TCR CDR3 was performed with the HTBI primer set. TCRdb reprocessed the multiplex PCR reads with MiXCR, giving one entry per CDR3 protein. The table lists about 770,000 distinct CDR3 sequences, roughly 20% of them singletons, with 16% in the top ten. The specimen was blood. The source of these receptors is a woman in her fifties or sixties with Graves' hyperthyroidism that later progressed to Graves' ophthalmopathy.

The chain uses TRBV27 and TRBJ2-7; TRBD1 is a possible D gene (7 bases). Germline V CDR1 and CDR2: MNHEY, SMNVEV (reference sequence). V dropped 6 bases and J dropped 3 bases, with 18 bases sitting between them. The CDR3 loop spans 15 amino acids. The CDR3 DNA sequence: TGTGCCAGCAGAGTCGACAGGGAGGCCTACTACGAGCAGTACTTC. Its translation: CASRVDREAYYEQYF.

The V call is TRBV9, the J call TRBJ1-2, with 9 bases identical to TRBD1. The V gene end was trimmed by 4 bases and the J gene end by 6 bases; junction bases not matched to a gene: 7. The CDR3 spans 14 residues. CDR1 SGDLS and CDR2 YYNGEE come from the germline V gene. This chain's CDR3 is CASSPHGDRDGYTF. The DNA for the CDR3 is TGTGCCAGCAGCCCGCATGGGGACAGGGATGGCTACACCTTC.

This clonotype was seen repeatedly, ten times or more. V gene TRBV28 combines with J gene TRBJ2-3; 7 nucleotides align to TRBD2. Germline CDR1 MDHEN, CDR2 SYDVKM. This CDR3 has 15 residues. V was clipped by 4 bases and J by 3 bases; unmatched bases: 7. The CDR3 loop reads CASSSNGLGTDTQYF. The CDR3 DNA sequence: TGTGCCAGCAGTTCCAACGGACTAGGAACAGATACGCAGTATTTT.

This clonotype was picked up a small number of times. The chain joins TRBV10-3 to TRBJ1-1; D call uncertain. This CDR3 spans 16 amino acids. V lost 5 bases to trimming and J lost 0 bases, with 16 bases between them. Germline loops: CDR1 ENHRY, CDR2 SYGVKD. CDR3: CAISPLGASMNTEAFF. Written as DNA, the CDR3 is TGTGCCATCAGTCCCTTGGGTGCATCTATGAACACTGAAGCTTTCTTT.

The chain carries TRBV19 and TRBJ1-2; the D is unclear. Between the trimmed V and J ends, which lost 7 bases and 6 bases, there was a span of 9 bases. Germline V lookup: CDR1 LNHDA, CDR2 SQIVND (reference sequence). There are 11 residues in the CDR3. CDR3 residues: CASTESDGYTF. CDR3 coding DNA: TGTGCCAGTACTGAATCTGATGGCTACACCTTC. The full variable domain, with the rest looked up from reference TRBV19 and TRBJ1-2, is DGGITQSPKYLFRKEGQNVTLSCEQNLNHDAMYWYRQDPGQGLRLIYYSQIVNDFQKGDIAEGYSVSREKKESFPLTVTSAQKNPTAFYLCASTESDGYTFGSGTRLTVV.

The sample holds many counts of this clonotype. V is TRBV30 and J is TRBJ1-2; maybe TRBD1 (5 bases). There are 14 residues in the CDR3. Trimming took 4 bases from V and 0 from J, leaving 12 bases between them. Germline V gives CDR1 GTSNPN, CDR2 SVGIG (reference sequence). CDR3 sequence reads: CAWKTVPANYGYTF. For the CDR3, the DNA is TGTGCCTGGAAGACAGTACCTGCTAACTATGGCTACACCTTC.

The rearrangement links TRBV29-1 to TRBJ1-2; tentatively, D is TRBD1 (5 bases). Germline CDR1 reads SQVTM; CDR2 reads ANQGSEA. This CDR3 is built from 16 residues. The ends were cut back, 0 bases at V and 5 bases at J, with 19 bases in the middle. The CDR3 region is CSVEDWGTVPGYGYTF. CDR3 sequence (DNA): TGCAGCGTTGAAGATTGGGGGACGGTTCCGGGGTATGGCTACACCTTC.

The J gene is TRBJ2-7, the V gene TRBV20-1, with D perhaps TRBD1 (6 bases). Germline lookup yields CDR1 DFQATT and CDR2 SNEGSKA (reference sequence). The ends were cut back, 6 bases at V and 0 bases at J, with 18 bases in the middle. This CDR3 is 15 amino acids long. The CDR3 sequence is CSALMVGQNSYEQYF. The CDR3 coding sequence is TGCAGTGCACTTATGGTCGGACAGAACTCCTACGAGCAGTACTTC.

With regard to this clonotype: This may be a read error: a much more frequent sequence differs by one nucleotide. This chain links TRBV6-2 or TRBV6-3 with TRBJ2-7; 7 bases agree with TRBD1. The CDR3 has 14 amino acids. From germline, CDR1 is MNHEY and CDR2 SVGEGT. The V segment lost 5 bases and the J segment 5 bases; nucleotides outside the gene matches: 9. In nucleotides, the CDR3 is TGTGCCAGCAGTGGGGCAGGGGGTCTCGACGAGCAGTACTTC. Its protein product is CASSGAGGLDEQYF.

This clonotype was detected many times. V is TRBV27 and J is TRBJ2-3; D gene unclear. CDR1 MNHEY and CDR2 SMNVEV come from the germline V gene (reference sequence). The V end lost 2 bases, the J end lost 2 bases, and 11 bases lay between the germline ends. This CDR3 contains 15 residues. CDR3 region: CASSLVPRSTDTQYF. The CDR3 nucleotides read TGTGCCAGCAGTTTAGTTCCTCGATCCACAGATACGCAGTATTTT.

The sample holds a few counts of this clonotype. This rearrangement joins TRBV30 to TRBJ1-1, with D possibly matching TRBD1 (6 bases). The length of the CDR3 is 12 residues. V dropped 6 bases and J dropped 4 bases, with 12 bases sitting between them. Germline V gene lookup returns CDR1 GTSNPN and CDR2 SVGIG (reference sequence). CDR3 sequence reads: CACEGGGTEAFF. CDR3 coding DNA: TGTGCCTGCGAGGGGGGTGGCACTGAAGCTTTCTTT.

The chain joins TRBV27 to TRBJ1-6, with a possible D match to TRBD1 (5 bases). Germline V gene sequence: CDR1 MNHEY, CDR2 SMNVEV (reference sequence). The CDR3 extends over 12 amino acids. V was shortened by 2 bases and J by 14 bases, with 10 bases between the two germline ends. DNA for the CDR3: TGTGCCAGCAGTTTAACTGGGGGGACCCTCCACTTT. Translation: CASSLTGGTLHF.

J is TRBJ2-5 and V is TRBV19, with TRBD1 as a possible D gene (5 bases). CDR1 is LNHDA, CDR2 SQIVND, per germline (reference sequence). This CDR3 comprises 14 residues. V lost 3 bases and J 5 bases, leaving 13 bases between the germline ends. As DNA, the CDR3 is TGTGCCAGTAGTATGGGGCGGCGAGGTGAGACCCAGTACTTC. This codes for CASSMGRRGETQYF.

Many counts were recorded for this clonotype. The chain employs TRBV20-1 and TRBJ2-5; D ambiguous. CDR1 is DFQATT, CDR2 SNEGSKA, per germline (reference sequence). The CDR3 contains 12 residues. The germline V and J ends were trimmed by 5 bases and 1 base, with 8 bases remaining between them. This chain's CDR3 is CSAGGVQETQYF. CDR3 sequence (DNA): TGCAGTGCTGGTGGAGTCCAAGAGACCCAGTACTTC.

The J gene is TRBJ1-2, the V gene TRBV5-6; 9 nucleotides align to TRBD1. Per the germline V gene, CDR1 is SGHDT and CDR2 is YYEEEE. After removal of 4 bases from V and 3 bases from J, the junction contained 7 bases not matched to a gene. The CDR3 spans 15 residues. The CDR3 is CASSQQGQGYYGYTF. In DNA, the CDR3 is TGTGCCAGCAGCCAACAGGGACAGGGCTACTATGGCTACACCTTC.

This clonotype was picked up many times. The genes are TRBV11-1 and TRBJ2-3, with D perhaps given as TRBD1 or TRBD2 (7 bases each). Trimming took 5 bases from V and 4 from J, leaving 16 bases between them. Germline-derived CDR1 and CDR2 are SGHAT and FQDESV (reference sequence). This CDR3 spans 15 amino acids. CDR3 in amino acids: CASSPLRGGADTQYF. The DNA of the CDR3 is TGTGCCAGCAGCCCGCTCAGGGGGGGTGCAGATACGCAGTATTTT.

The CDR3 DNA follows: TGCGCCAGCAGCTACGGGACAGAAAAAGGCTACGAGCAGTACTTC. It specifies CASSYGTEKGYEQYF. The genes are TRBV5-1 and TRBJ2-7; 7 bases are shared with TRBD1. V shed 3 bases and J 3 bases; nucleotides not matched to a gene: 9. The CDR3 extends over 15 amino acids. Germline-derived CDR1 and CDR2 are SGHRS and YFSETQ.

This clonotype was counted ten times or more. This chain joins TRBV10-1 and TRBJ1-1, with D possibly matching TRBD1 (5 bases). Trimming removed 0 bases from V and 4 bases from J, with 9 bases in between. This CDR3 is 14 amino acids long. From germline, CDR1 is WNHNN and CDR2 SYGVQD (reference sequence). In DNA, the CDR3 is TGCGCCAGCAGTGAGTCGGGCAGGGCCACTGAAGCTTTCTTT. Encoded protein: CASSESGRATEAFF.

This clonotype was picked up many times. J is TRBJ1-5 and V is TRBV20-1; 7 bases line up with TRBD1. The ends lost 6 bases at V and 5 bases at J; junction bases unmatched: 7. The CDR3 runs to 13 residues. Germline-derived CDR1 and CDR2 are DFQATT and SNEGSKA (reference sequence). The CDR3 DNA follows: TGCAGTGCATACGACAGGGATTATCAGCCCCAGCATTTT. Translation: CSAYDRDYQPQHF.

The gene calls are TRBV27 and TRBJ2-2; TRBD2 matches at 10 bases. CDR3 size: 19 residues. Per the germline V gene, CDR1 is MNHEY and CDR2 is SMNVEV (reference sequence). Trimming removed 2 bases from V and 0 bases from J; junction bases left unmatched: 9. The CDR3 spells CASSLLAGAEYANTGELFF. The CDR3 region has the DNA TGTGCCAGCAGTTTACTAGCGGGGGCGGAATACGCGAACACCGGGGAGCTGTTTTTT.

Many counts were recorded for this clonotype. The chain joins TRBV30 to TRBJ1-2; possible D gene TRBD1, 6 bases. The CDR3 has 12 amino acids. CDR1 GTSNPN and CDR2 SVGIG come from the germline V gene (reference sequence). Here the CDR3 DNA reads TGTGCATCTTACAGGGTTCTCTCTGGCTACACCTTC. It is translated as CASYRVLSGYTF.

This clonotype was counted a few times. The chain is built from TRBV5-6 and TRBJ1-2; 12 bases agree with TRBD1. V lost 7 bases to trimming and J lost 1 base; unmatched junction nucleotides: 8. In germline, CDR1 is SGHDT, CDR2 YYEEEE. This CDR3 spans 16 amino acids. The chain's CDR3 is CASGTGGLVDNYGYTF. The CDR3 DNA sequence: TGTGCCAGCGGGACAGGGGGCTTGGTGGATAACTATGGCTACACCTTC.

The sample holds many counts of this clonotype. In DNA form, the CDR3 reads TGTGCCAGCGGTCGAAATGCGAACACCGGGGAGCTGTTTTTT. It translates to CASGRNANTGELFF. The chain uses TRBV12-3 or TRBV12-4 and TRBJ2-2; D call uncertain. The ends were cut back, 8 bases at V and 0 bases at J, with 10 bases in the middle. The CDR3 is 14 amino acids.

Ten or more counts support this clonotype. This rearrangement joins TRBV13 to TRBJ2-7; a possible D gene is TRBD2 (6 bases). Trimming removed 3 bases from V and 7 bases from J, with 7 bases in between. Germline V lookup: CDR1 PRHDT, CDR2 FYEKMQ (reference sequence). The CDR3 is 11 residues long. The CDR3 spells CASSFGGEQYF. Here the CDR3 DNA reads TGTGCCAGCAGCTTCGGGGGAGAGCAGTACTTC.

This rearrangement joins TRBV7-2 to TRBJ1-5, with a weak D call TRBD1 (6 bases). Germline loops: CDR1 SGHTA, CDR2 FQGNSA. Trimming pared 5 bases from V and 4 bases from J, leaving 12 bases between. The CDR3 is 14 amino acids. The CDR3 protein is CASSNVGGNQPQHF. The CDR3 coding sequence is TGTGCCAGCAGCAATGTAGGGGGAAATCAGCCCCAGCATTTT.

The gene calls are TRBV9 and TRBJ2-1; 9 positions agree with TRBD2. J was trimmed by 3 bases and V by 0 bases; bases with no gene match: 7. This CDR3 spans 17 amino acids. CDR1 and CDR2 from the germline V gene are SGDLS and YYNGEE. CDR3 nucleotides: TGTGCCAGCAGCGTAGGCGGGGCGGGGGGGCACTACAATGAGCAGTTCTTC. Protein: CASSVGGAGGHYNEQFF.

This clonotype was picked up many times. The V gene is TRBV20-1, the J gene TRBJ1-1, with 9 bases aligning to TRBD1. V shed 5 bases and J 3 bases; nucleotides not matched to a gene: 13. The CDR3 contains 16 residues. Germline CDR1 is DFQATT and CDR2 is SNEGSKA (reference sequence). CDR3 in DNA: TGCAGTGCTCGGGACAGGGAAGTAGACTTTTACACTGAAGCTTTCTTT. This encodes CSARDREVDFYTEAFF.

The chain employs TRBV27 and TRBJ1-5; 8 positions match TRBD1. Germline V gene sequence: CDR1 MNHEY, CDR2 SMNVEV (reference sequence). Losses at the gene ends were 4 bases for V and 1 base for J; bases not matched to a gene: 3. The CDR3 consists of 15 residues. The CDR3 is CASSSSGGSNQPQHF. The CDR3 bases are TGTGCCAGCAGTTCCTCAGGGGGCAGCAATCAGCCCCAGCATTTT.

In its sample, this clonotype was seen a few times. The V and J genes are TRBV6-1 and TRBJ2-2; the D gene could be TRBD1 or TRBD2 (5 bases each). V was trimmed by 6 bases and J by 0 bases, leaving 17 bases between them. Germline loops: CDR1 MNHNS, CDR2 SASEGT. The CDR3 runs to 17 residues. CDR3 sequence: CASRVPWDPPNTGELFF. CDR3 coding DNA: TGTGCCAGCAGAGTACCCTGGGACCCTCCGAACACCGGGGAGCTGTTTTTT.

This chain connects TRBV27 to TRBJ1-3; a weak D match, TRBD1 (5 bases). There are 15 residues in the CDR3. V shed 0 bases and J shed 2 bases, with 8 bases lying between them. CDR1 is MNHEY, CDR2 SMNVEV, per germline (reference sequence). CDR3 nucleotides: TGTGCCAGCAGTTTATCGGCAGGGACTGGAAACACCATATATTTT. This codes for CASSLSAGTGNTIYF.